The T cell receptor beta chain under discussion was sequenced for a study of blood T cells in healthy people across ages (dated by TCRdb to between 2014 and 2016). At the level of the whole study: In model experiments, template switching captured roughly one uniquely barcoded TCR beta cDNA molecule for every two T cells. The study measured age-related changes in TCR beta repertoire diversity using deep sequencing normalized with unique cDNA molecular identifiers. To avoid experimental bias, donors of different ages were distributed randomly across sequencing lanes. For two donors (one aged 18 to 30 and one aged 80 or older), the study analyzed two additional independent replicas of 1 million unique cDNA reads from the same blood draw. The donors were split into four age groups: young (average 16 years), middle-aged (roughly 39), aged (approximately 60) and long-lived (roughly 80). Results and caveats for the whole study, not just this receptor: Estimates of total diversity based on one million sequenced T cells were regarded as lower bounds and as underestimates. The percentage of naive T cells measured by flow cytometry correlated strongly with observed TCR beta diversity. Because the CMV infection status of the donors was unknown, age-related changes in expanded clonotypes may potentially have been confounded. As age increased, observed TCR beta diversity per million T cells dropped in a roughly linear way, and a significant reduction was already evident by age roughly 36. Compared with the aged group, the long-lived group had more naive CD4+ T cells, fewer expanded clones and increased TCR diversity, suggesting age selection. Because profiling used bulk unsorted PBMCs, naive and antigen-experienced compartments could not be compared conclusively.

Preparation of the library involved 5' RACE. The instrument was an Illumina HiSeq 2500. A second PCR of roughly 6 to 11 cycles was run with a J-beta primer mix and a sample-barcoded 5' primer. A template-switch 5' adaptor carrying 12 random nucleotides introduced a unique molecular identifier onto each TCR beta cDNA molecule. Each sample yielded at least 2.5 million CDR3-containing paired-end reads. First-strand cDNA was synthesized from all RNA with the Mint cDNA synthesis kit, primed by a TRBC-specific oligonucleotide. Following uracil-DNA glycosylase treatment, all cDNA underwent a first 18-cycle PCR with the universal primers M1SS and BC2_uni_R. For the original study's pipeline: For normalization, 1 million high-quality reads were randomly selected from each sample, with every read carrying a distinct molecular identifier. Reads with shared molecular identifiers were discarded instead of being binned into consensus sequences. CDR3 identification, clonotype clustering and error correction used MiTCR with a Q25 quality threshold and the strictest error-elimination algorithm. A nonparametric unseen species model using Euler transformation provided a lower-bound estimate of total TCR beta diversity. In-frame beta chains were kept once TCRdb had trimmed the public reads at Q25 with fastp and called clones with MiXCR. Every distinct CDR3 protein forms one entry, paired with its most common genes and DNA. TCRdb, not the authors, supplied the V and J calls. For this sample there are hundreds of thousands of distinct CDR3 sequences; around 43% appear just once. About a fifth of the sample rests with the top ten.

Comment on this clonotype: Its antigen target is currently unknown. The sample holds no much larger clone one base away, and base qualities are not on file.

The CDR3 goes from the cysteine to the phenylalanine over 12 residues. The CDR3 DNA has 36 bases and is translated from base 1. The germline V gene yields MDHEN for CDR1 and SYDVKM for CDR2. Trimming at the junction amounts to 2 bases on V and 8 bases on J, and the germline ends lie 9 bases apart. Systemically healthy Caucasian individuals from Russia, some 36 in total and aged roughly 6 to 100 years, were included as donors. Each donor gave 8.5 to 10 milliliters of peripheral blood, collected into EDTA-treated Vacutainer tubes. Ficoll-Paque density-gradient centrifugation was used to isolate PBMCs, with at least 6.5 million per sample. Trizol reagent was used to extract total RNA from the PBMCs, yielding at least 6 micrograms per sample. For every donor, flow cytometry on a PBMC aliquot measured the percentage of naive CD45RAhigh/CD27high T cells.

The sample was blood. This TCR was recovered from a man in his 60s in good health. The V and J segments used are TRBV28 and TRBJ1-2, with the D gene not clear enough to name. The CDR3 here reads CASSLKEVGYTF. The DNA sequence follows: TGTGCCAGCAGTTTAAAGGAAGTGGGCTACACCTTC.